Below, one T cell receptor beta chain is given with its context. The antigen remains unidentified. Trimming at V came to 4 bases and at J to 4 bases, leaving 4 bases not matched to a gene. The length of the CDR3 is 15 residues. Germline V lookup: CDR1 MNHNY, CDR2 SVGAGI (reference sequence). The source of the sample is a study of shared clonotypes between healthy human individuals. Clones were read by immunoSEQ multiplex PCR, and TCRdb kept only the in-frame ones, dropping some. The sample lists 600,000 to 750,000 clones, 55% to 75% occurring once. Study results and caveats: Sampling covered nothing but blood. Tissue TCR repertoires likely differ from those found in blood. Donor scarcity curtailed the genetic and exposure-history diversity represented herein.

The gene calls are TRBV6-6 and TRBJ2-2, with 9 positions matching TRBD1. Material: memory CD4+ T cells sorted from blood. The subset here: CD45RA-negative fraction. This clonotype was sampled from a woman aged 30 to 39 in good health. In nucleotides, the CDR3 is TGTGCCAGCAGTTTCGAGGGACAGGGCACCGGGGAGCTGTTTTTT. Protein product: CASSFEGQGTGELFF.